Sequencing of this T cell receptor (beta chain) was carried out in a study of blood T cell repertoires in COVID-19. Study-wide context: COVID-19 samples collected from the United States, Italy and Spain covered acute and convalescent phases.

Germline assignment: CDR1 PRHDT and CDR2 FYEKMQ (reference sequence). V was clipped by 1 base and J by 2 bases, with 18 bases between them. This CDR3 is 18 amino acids long. Original processing notes: Amplification from reference gene primers served as the basis for estimated nucleated cell counts. Only in-frame clones appear in the TCRdb table, and some are missing; sequencing was by immunoSEQ multiplex PCR. V and J calls and clone size come straight from that table; D and trimming were deduced from the DNA. Found here are about 100,000 clones, approximately 90% of them singletons; the top ten hold over 2%.

Sequenced material: peripheral blood. The source of this sequence is a man aged 50-59 years with active COVID-19. The J gene is TRBJ2-1, the V gene TRBV13, with a tentative D call TRBD1 (5 bases). CDR3 protein: CASSLDGAPIPPYNEQFF. CDR3 DNA: TGTGCCAGCAGCTTAGATGGGGCCCCAATCCCCCCCTACAATGAGCAGTTCTTC. Filled out from reference TRBV13 and TRBJ2-1, the complete variable domain reads AAGVIQSPRHLIKEKRETATLKCYPIPRHDTVYWYQQGPGQDPQFLISFYEKMQSDKGSIPDRFSAQQFSDYHSELNMSSLELGDSALYFCASSLDGAPIPPYNEQFFGPGTRLTVL.